The 4 T cell receptor beta chains reported below all come from one sample, sequenced in a study of T cells in Graves' hyperthyroidism and ophthalmopathy. Amplification yielded TCR beta CDR3 regions, with RNA transcripts as the source. Primed by the HTBI set, a first-round RT-PCR was run on the TCR CDR3. TCRdb re-derived calls from the multiplex PCR reads in MiXCR, one entry per CDR3 protein. The sample yields 360,000 or so distinct CDR3 sequences, 15% to 20% seen once. The sequenced sample was blood. These receptors all stem from a woman aged 40-49 years with Graves' ophthalmopathy.

This clonotype was seen at least ten times. V usage is TRBV20-1 and J usage is TRBJ1-1; perhaps TRBD1 as D (6 bases). The ends were cut back, 1 base at V and 1 base at J, with 19 bases in the middle. The germline V gene encodes CDR1 DFQATT and CDR2 SNEGSKA (reference sequence). This CDR3 comprises 17 residues. CDR3 in amino acids: CSARVAGANLGNTEAFF. For the CDR3, the DNA is TGCAGTGCTAGAGTTGCAGGGGCTAATCTGGGGAACACTGAAGCTTTCTTT.

The table lists this clonotype with many counts. The chain has TRBV9 and TRBJ1-3; D gene unclear. The CDR3 length is 14 residues. Germline assignment: CDR1 SGDLS and CDR2 YYNGEE. V was clipped by 0 bases and J by 2 bases, with 6 bases between them. The DNA of the CDR3 is TGTGCCAGCAGCGTAGGGGAGCCTGGAAACACCATATATTTT. It codes for CASSVGEPGNTIYF.

In the case of this clonotype: A much larger clone lies one base from this, so it may be a read error. The V call is TRBV29-1, the J call TRBJ2-7; D may be TRBD1 (5 bases). V was cut by 0 bases and J by 5 bases, with 14 bases left in between. The CDR3 contains 14 residues. Looked up from germline, CDR1 is SQVTM and CDR2 is ANQGSEA. This chain's CDR3 is CSVEDLQWGDEQYF. The CDR3 bases are TGCAGCGTTGAAGATCTCCAATGGGGCGACGAGCAGTACTTC.

This clonotype appeared many times. A much larger clone lies one base from this, so it may be a read error. The chain carries TRBV19 and TRBJ1-1, with 8 positions matching TRBD1. The CDR3 has 15 residues. CDR1 and CDR2 (germline): LNHDA, SQIVND (reference sequence). The CDR3 nucleotides are TGTGCCAGTAGTATCGACAGGGGCGTTAGCACTGAAGCTCTCTTT. It codes for CASSIDRGVSTEALF.